This TCR beta chain comes out of a study of blood T cell repertoires in COVID-19. Study as a whole: The United States, Italy and Spain provided the acute and convalescent COVID-19 samples.

The CDR3 has 16 residues. Trimming cost V 8 bases and J 7 bases; bases outside gene matches: 12. Germline V lookup: CDR1 WSHSY, CDR2 SAAADI. The authors' processing: Reference gene primer amplification gave estimated nucleated cell counts. Sequenced by immunoSEQ multiplex PCR; TCRdb stores in-frame clones only, minus some. The D gene and trimming were derived from the DNA, and the V and J assignments and clone size from that table. The sample lists roughly 190,000 clones; 80% to 90% were seen once. The chain is built from TRBV10-2 and TRBJ1-4; 11 bases align to TRBD1. Sequenced: peripheral blood. The TCR sequence derives from a human donor in a cohort sampled during active COVID-19. The CDR3 nucleotides are TGCGCCAGCTCCGGGACAGGGGGTAGGATTGGTGAAAAACTGTTTTTT. Translating gives CASSGTGGRIGEKLFF.